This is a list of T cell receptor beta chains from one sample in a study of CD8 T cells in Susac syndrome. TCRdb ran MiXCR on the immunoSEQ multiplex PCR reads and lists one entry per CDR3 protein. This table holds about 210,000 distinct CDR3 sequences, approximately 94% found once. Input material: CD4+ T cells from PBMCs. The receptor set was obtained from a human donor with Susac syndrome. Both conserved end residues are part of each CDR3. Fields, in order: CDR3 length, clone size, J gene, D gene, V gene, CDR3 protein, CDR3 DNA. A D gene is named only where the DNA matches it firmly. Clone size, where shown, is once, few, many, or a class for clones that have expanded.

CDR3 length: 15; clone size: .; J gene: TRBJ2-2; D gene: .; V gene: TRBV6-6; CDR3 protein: CASSYSGGAGGELFF; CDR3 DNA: TGTGCCAGCAGTTACTCGGGGGGAGCTGGAGGGGAGCTGTTTTTT
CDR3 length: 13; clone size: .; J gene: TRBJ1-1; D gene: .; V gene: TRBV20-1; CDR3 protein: CSASDSLITEAFF; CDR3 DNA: TGCAGTGCTAGCGACAGTCTAATCACTGAAGCTTTCTTT
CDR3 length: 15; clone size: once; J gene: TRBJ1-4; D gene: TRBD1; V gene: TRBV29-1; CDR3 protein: CSVEAPRQGKEKLFF; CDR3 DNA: TGCAGCGTTGAGGCCCCACGACAGGGGAAAGAAAAACTGTTTTTT
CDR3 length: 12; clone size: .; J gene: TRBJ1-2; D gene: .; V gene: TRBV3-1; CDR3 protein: CASAGANYGYTF; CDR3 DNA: TGTGCCAGCGCGGGGGCTAACTATGGCTACACCTTC
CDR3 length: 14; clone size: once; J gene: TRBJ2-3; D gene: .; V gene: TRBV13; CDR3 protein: CASSFRGRTDTQYF; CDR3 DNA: TGTGCCAGCAGCTTCCGTGGAAGGACAGATACGCAGTATTTT
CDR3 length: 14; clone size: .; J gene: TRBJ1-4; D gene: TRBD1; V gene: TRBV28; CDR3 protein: CASRPTGGDEKLFF; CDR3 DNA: TGTGCCAGCAGACCCACAGGGGGCGATGAAAAACTGTTTTTT
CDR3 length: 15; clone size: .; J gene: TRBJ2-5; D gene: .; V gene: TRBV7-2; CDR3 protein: CASSLARSEGETQYF; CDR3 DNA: TGTGCCAGCAGCTTAGCGCGGAGCGAGGGGGAGACCCAGTACTTC
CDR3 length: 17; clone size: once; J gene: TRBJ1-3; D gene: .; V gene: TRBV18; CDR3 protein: CASSPESGSSSGNTIYF; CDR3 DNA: TGTGCCAGCTCACCAGAGTCCGGCTCAAGCTCTGGAAACACCATATATTTT
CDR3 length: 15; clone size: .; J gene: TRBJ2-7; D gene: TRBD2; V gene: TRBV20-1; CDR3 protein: CSASPASGANYEQYF; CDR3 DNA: TGCAGTGCTAGTCCGGCTAGCGGGGCCAACTACGAGCAGTACTTC
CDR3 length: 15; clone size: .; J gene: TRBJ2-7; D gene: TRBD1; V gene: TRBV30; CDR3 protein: CAWRVGQGRTYEQYF; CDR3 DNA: TGTGCCTGGAGGGTAGGACAGGGGCGAACCTACGAGCAGTACTTC
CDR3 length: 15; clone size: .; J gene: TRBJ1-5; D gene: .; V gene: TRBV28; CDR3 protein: CASTLRGGGNQPQHF; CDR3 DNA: TGTGCCAGCACCCTAAGGGGCGGGGGCAATCAGCCCCAGCATTTT
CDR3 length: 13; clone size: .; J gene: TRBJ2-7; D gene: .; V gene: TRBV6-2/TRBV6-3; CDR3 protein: CASSRIEPYEQYF; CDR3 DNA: TGTGCCAGCAGTCGGATAGAGCCCTACGAGCAGTACTTC
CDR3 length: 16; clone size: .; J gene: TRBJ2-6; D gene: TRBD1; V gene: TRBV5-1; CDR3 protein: CASSPQGAGGANVLTF; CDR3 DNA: TGCGCCAGCAGCCCGCAGGGGGCTGGTGGGGCCAACGTCCTGACTTTC
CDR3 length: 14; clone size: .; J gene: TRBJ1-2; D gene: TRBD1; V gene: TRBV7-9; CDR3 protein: CASSTQDRNYGYTF; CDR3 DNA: TGTGCCAGCAGCACCCAGGACAGGAATTATGGCTACACCTTC
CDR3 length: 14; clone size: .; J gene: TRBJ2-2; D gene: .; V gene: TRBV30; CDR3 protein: CAQLLRTATGELFF; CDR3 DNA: TGTGCCCAACTTCTCCGGACAGCCACCGGGGAGCTGTTTTTT
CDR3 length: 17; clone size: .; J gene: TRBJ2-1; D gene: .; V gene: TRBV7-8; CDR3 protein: CASSLVGGSSAYNEQFF; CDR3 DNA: TGTGCCAGCAGCTTAGTGGGGGGCTCCTCTGCTTACAATGAGCAGTTCTTC
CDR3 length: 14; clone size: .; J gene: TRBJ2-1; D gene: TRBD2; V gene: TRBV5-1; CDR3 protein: CASSLTSGDNEQFF; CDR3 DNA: TGCGCCAGCAGCTTAACTAGCGGGGATAATGAGCAGTTCTTC
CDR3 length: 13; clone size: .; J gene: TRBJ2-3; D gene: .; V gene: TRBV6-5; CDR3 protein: CASRRQARDTQYF; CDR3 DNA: TGTGCCAGCAGGAGACAGGCGCGAGATACGCAGTATTTT
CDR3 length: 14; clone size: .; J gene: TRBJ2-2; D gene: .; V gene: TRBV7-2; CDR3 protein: CASGPASGTGELFF; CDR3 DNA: TGTGCCAGCGGACCGGCCTCGGGCACCGGGGAGCTGTTTTTT
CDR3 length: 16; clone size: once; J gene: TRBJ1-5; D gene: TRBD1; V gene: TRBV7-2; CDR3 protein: CASSFRTGDRNQPQHF; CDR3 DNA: TGTGCCAGCAGCTTCAGGACAGGGGACCGGAATCAGCCCCAGCATTTT
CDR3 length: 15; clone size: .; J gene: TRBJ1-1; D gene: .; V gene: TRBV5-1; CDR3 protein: CASSLEGVENTEAFF; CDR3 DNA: TGCGCCAGCAGCTTGGAAGGGGTCGAGAACACTGAAGCTTTCTTT
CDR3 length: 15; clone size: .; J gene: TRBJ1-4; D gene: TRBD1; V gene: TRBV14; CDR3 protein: CASSQLGQGNEKLFF; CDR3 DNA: TGTGCCAGCAGCCAGTTGGGACAGGGGAATGAAAAACTGTTTTTT
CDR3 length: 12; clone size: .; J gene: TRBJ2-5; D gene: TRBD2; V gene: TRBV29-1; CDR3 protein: CSAAGPGGTQYF; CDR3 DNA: TGCAGCGCCGCAGGGCCGGGAGGGACCCAGTACTTC
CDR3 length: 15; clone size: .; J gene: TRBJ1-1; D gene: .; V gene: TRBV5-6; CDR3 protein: CASSGSGRLNTEAFF; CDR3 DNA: TGTGCCAGCAGCGGATCGGGACGGCTGAACACTGAAGCTTTCTTT
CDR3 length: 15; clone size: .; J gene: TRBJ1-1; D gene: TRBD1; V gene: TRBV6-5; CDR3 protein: CASARTGGSHTEAFF; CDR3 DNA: TGTGCCAGCGCCCGAACAGGGGGTTCTCACACTGAAGCTTTCTTT
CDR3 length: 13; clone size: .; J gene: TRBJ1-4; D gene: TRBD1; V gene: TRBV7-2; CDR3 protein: CASSLGQFEKLFF; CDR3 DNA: TGTGCCAGCAGTTTGGGACAGTTCGAAAAACTGTTTTTT
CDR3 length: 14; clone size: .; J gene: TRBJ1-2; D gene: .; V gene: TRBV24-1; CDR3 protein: CATSDRGFNYGYTF; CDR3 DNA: TGTGCCACCAGTGACAGGGGCTTCAACTATGGCTACACCTTC
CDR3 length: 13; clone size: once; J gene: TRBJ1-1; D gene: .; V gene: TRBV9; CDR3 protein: CASSPRQAGEAFF; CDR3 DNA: TGTGCCAGCAGCCCCCGACAGGCGGGTGAAGCTTTCTTT
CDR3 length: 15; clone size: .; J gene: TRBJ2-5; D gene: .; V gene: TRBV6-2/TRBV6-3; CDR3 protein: CASKQWHTTQETQYF; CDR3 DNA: TGTGCCAGCAAGCAGTGGCATACAACACAAGAGACCCAGTACTTC
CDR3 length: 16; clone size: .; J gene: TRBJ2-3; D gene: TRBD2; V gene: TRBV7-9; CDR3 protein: CASSLPATSGGGTQYF; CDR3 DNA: TGTGCCAGCAGCCTGCCCGCGACTAGCGGAGGAGGCACGCAGTATTTT
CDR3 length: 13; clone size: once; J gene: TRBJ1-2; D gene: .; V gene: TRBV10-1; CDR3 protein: CASSGQPNYGYTF; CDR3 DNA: TGCGCCAGCAGTGGACAGCCTAACTATGGCTACACCTTC
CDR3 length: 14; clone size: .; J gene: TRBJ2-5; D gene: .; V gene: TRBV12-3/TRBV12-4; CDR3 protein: CASSPGAEEETQYF; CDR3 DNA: TGTGCCAGCAGCCCCGGGGCAGAGGAAGAGACCCAGTACTTC
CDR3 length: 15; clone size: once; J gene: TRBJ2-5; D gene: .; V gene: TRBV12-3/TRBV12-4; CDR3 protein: CASSLFGGQQETQYF; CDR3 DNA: TGTGCCAGCAGTTTGTTTGGCGGACAACAAGAGACCCAGTACTTC
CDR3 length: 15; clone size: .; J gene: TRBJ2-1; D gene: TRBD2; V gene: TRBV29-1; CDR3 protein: CSVEHSSGGAGEQFF; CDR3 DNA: TGCAGCGTTGAACATAGTAGCGGGGGGGCCGGGGAGCAGTTCTTC
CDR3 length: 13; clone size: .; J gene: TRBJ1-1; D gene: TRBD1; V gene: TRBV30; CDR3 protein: CAWRDTGVTEAFF; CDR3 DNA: TGTGCCTGGAGAGATACAGGGGTGACTGAAGCTTTCTTT
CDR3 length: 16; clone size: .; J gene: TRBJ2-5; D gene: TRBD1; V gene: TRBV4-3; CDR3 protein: CASSQDHRTGRETQYF; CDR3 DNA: TGCGCCAGCAGCCAAGACCATCGGACAGGGCGAGAGACCCAGTACTTC
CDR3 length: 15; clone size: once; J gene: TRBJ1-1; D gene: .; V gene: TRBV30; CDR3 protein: CAWSWGVAVNTEAFF; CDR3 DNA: TGTGCCTGGAGTTGGGGCGTTGCGGTGAACACTGAAGCTTTCTTT
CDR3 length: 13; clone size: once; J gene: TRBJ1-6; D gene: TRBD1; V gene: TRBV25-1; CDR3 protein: CASTGQVNSPLHF; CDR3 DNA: TGTGCCAGCACGGGACAGGTCAATTCACCCCTCCACTTT
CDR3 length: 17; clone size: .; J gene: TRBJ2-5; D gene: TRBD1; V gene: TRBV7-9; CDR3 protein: CASSLLQGDGYQETQYF; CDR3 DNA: TGTGCCAGCAGCCTCCTCCAGGGGGACGGGTACCAAGAGACCCAGTACTTC
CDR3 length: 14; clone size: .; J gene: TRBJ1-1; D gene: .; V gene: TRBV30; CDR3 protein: CAWNSAGPGAEAFF; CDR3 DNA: TGTGCCTGGAACTCGGCCGGGCCAGGGGCTGAAGCTTTCTTT
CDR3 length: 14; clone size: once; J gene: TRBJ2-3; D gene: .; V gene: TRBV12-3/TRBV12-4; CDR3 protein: CASSLVQGAGTQYF; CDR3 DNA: TGTGCCAGCAGTTTAGTACAGGGAGCAGGGACGCAGTATTTT
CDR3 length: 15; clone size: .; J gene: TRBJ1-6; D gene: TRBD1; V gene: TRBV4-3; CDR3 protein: CASSQVAGGGSPLHF; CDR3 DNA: TGCGCCAGCAGCCAAGTAGCAGGGGGAGGGTCACCCCTCCACTTT
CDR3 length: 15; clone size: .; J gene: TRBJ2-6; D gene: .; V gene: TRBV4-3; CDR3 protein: CASSQDAPGANVLTF; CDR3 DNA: TGCGCCAGCAGCCAAGATGCCCCTGGGGCCAACGTCCTGACTTTC
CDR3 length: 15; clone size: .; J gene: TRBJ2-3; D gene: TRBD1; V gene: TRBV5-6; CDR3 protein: CASSYRTGDTDTQYF; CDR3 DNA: TGTGCCAGCAGCTACCGGACAGGGGACACAGATACGCAGTATTTT
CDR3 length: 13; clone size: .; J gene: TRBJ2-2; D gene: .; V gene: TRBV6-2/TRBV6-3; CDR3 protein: CASSQGNTGELFF; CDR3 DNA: TGTGCCAGCAGTCAAGGGAACACCGGGGAGCTGTTTTTT
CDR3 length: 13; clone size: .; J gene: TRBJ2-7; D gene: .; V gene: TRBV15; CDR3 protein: CATSPGPLYEQYF; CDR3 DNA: TGTGCCACCAGCCCTGGACCGCTCTACGAGCAGTACTTC
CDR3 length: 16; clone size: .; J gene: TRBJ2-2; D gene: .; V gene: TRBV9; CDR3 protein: CASSAVLGTNTGELFF; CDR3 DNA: TGTGCCAGCAGCGCCGTACTAGGAACGAACACCGGGGAGCTGTTTTTT
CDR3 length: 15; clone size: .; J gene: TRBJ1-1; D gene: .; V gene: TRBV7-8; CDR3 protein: CASSFGVSGKTEAFF; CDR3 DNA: TGTGCCAGCAGCTTCGGGGTTTCAGGTAAAACTGAAGCTTTCTTT
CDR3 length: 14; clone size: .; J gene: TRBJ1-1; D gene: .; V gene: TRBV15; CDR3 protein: CATERGKGNTEAFF; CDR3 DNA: TGTGCCACCGAGAGGGGGAAGGGGAACACTGAAGCTTTCTTT
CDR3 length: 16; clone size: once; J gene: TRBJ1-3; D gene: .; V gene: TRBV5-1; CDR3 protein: CASSPRKGSSGNTIYF; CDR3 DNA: TGCGCCAGCAGCCCAAGGAAAGGAAGCTCTGGAAACACCATATATTTT
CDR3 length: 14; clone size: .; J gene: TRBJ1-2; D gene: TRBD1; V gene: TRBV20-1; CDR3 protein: CSARDLQGAKGYTF; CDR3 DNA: TGCAGTGCTAGAGATTTACAGGGGGCGAAGGGCTACACCTTC
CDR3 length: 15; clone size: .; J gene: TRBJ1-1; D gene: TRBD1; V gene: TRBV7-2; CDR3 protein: CASSPQTGVNTEAFF; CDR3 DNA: TGTGCCAGCAGCCCCCAGACAGGGGTGAACACTGAAGCTTTCTTT
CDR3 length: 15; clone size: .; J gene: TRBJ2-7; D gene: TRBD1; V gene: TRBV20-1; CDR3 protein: CSVPTYRGASYEQYF; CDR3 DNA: TGCAGTGTACCCACTTACAGGGGAGCCTCCTACGAGCAGTACTTC
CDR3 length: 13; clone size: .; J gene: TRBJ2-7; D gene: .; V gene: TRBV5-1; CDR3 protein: CASSLDSLDEQYF; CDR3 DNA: TGCGCCAGCAGCTTGGACAGTCTGGACGAGCAGTACTTC
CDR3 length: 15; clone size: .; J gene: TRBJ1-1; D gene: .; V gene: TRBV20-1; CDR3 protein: CSARRGGTVNTEAFF; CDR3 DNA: TGCAGTGCTAGAAGGGGGGGCACGGTGAACACTGAAGCTTTCTTT